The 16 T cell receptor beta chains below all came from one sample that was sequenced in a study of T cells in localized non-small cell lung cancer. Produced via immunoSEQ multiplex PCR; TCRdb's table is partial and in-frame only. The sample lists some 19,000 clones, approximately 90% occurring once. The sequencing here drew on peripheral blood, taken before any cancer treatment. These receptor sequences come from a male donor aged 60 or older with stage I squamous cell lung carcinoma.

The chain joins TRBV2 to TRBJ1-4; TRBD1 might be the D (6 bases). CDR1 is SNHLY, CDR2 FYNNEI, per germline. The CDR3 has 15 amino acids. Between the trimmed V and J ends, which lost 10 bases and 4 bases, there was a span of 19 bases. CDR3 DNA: TGTGCCACCGCTCCCGGGACATCCTTTAATGAAAAACTGTTTTTT. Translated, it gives CATAPGTSFNEKLFF.

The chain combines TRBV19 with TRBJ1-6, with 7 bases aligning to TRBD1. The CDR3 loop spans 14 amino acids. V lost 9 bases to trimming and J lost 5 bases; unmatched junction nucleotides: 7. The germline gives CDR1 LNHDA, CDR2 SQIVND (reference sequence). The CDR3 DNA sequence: TGTGCCAGCAAATTTGGACAGGATAATTCACCCCTCCACTTT. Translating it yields CASKFGQDNSPLHF.

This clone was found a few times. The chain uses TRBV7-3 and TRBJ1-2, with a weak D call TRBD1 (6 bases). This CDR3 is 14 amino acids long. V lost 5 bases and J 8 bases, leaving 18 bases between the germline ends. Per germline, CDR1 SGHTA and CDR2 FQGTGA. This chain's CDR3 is CASSPNREVYGYTF. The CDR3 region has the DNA TGTGCCAGCAGCCCCAACAGGGAAGTCTACGGCTACACCTTC.

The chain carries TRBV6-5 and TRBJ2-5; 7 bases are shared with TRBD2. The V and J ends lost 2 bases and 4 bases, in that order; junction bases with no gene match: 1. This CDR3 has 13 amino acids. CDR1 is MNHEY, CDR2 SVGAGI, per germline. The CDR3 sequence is CASSYPGGETQYF. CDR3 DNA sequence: TGTGCCAGCAGTTACCCGGGGGGAGAGACCCAGTACTTC.

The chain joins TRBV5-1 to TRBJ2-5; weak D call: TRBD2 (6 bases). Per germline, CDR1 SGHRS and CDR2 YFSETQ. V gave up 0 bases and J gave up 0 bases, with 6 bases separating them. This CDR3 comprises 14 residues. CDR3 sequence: CASSLGGDQETQYF. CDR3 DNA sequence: TGCGCCAGCAGCTTGGGCGGGGACCAAGAGACCCAGTACTTC.

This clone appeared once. DNA for the CDR3: TGCGCCAGCAGCTCTGCCCAGGGGCCTCGGGAAAAACTGTTTTTT. As protein: CASSSAQGPREKLFF. The V call is TRBV5-1, the J call TRBJ1-4; TRBD1 might be the D (6 bases). V lost 3 bases, J lost 8 bases, and 17 bases lay in between. Germline values: CDR1 SGHRS, CDR2 YFSETQ. The CDR3 spans 15 residues.

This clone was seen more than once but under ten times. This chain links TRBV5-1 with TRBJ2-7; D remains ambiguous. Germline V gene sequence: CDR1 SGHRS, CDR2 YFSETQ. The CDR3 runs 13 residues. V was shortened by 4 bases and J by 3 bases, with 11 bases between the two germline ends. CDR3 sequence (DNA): TGCGCCAGCAGCGCGAGACAAGGCTACGAGCAGTACTTC. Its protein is CASSARQGYEQYF.

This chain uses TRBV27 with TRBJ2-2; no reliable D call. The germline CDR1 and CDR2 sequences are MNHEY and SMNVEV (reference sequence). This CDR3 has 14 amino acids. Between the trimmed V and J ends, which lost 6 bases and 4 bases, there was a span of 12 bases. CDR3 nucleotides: TGTGCCAGCAGGGACGCCCGAGTCACCGGGGAGCTGTTTTTT. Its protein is CASRDARVTGELFF.

The CDR3: CASSFGSNTGELFF. DNA of the CDR3: TGTGCCAGCAGCTTCGGTTCGAACACCGGGGAGCTGTTTTTT. The rearrangement uses TRBV7-8 and TRBJ2-2; D is unresolved. The CDR3 sequence is 14 residues long. Germline CDR1 SGHVS, CDR2 FQNEAQ. Trimming took 3 bases from V and 0 from J, leaving 5 bases between them.

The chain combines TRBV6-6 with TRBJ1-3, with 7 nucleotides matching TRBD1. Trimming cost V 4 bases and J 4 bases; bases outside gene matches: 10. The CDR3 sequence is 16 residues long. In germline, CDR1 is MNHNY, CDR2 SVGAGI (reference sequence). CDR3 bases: TGTGCCAGCAGTTTAGCGGCCAGGGGGAAAGGAAACACCATATATTTT. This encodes CASSLAARGKGNTIYF.

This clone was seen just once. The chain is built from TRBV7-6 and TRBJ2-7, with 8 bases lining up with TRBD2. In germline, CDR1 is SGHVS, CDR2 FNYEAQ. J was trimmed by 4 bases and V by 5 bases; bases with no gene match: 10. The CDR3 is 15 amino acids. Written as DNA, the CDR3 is TGTGCCAGCAGCCCAGGGACGGGAGGGCCATACGAGCAGTACTTC. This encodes CASSPGTGGPYEQYF. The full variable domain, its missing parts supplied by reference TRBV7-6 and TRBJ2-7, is GAGVSQSPRYKVTKRGQDVALRCDPISGHVSLYWYRQALGQGPEFLTYFNYEAQQDKSGLPNDRFSAERPEGSISTLTIQRTEQRDSAMYRCASSPGTGGPYEQYFGPGTRLTVT.

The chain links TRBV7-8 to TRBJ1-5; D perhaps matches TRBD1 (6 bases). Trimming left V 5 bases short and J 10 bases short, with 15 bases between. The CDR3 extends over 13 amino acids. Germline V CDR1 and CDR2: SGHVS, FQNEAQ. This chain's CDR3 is CASSTQGKDPQHF. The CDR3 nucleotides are TGTGCCAGCAGCACGCAGGGGAAGGATCCCCAGCATTTT. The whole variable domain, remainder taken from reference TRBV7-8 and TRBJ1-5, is GAGVSQSPRYKVAKRGQDVALRCDPISGHVSLFWYQQALGQGPEFLTYFQNEAQLDKSGLPSDRFFAERPEGSVSTLKIQRTQQEDSAVYLCASSTQGKDPQHFGDGTRLSIL.

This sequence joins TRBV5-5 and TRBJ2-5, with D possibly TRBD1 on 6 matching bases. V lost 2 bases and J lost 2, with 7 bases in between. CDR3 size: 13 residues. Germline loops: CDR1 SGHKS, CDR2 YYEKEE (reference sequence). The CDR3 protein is CASSLQGQETQYF. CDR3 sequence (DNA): TGTGCCAGCAGCTTACAGGGTCAAGAGACCCAGTACTTC.

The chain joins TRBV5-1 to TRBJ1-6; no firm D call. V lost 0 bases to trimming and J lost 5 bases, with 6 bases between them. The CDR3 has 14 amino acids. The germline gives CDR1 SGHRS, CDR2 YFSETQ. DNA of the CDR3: TGCGCCAGCAGCTTGGGACTGAATAATTCACCCCTCCACTTT. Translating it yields CASSLGLNNSPLHF.

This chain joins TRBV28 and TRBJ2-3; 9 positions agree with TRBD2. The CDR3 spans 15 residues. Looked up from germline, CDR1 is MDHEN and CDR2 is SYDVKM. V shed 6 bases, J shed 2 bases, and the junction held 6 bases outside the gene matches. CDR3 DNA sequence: TGTGCCAGCAGACTTAGCGGGAGTCCCACAGATACGCAGTATTTT. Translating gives CASRLSGSPTDTQYF. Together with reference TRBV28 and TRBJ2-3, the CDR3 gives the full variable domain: DVKVTQSSRYLVKRTGEKVFLECVQDMDHENMFWYRQDPGLGLRLIYFSYDVKMKEKGDIPEGYSVSREKKERFSLILESASTNQTSMYLCASRLSGSPTDTQYFGPGTRLTVL.

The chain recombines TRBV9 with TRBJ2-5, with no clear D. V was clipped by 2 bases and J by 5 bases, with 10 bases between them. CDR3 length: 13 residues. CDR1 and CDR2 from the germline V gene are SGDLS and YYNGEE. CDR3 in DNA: TGTGCCAGCAGCGTTAGGTACGAGGAGACCCAGTACTTC. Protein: CASSVRYEETQYF.